Following are 25 T cell receptor beta chains from one sample sequenced in a study of CD8 T cells in Susac syndrome. RNA, at about 0.45 to 1 ug, was reverse transcribed with random hexamers. TCRdb analysed the immunoSEQ multiplex PCR reads with MiXCR anew, one entry per CDR3 protein. The repertoire includes 200,000 or so distinct CDR3 sequences, about 95% of them detected once, and approximately 0.097% sits in the top ten. The specimen sequenced was CD4+ T cells from PBMCs. Source of these receptors: a human donor with multiple sclerosis.

This chain connects TRBV30 to TRBJ1-2; TRBD1 might be the D (5 bases). Trimming left V 0 bases short and J 4 bases short, with 9 bases between. Germline-derived CDR1 and CDR2 are GTSNPN and SVGIG (reference sequence). This CDR3 has 13 residues. The CDR3, as DNA: TGTGCCTGGAGTGTATGGGGGGGCTATGGCTACACCTTC. Protein: CAWSVWGGYGYTF.

The V and J genes are TRBV12-3 or TRBV12-4 and TRBJ2-7; 7 nucleotides line up with TRBD2. This CDR3 contains 15 residues. Unmatched junction bases numbered 6, after V lost 4 bases and J lost 0 bases. CDR3 nucleotide sequence: TGTGCCAGCAGTTCCCAAGGGACTACCTCCTACGAGCAGTACTTC. Protein sequence: CASSSQGTTSYEQYF.

V gene TRBV30 combines with J gene TRBJ2-7; D remains unclear. Trimming removed 3 bases from V and 5 bases from J, with 14 bases in between. Germline lookup yields CDR1 GTSNPN and CDR2 SVGIG (reference sequence). This CDR3 region has 13 residues. The chain's CDR3 is CAWRFTLLNEQYF. As DNA, the CDR3 is TGTGCCTGGAGATTCACCCTCCTCAACGAGCAGTACTTC.

The rearrangement links TRBV5-4 to TRBJ2-5, with TRBD2 as a possible D gene (5 bases). CDR3 size: 13 residues. Per the germline V gene, CDR1 is SGHNT and CDR2 is YYREEE (reference sequence). V was cut by 4 bases and J by 4 bases, with 11 bases left in between. The CDR3 DNA sequence: TGTGCCAGCAGCCCCCGGGAAAGAGAGACCCAGTACTTC. Translation gives CASSPRERETQYF. The full variable domain, with the rest looked up from reference TRBV5-4 and TRBJ2-5, is ETGVTQSPTHLIKTRGQQVTLRCSSQSGHNTVSWYQQALGQGPQFIFQYYREEENGRGNFPPRFSGLQFPNYSSELNVNALELDDSALYLCASSPRERETQYFGPGTRLLVL.

This chain uses TRBV20-1 with TRBJ1-1, with D maybe TRBD1 (5 bases). Germline V CDR1 and CDR2: DFQATT, SNEGSKA (reference sequence). The CDR3 extends over 15 amino acids. The V gene lost 1 base and the J gene lost 0 bases, with 12 bases spanning the gap. CDR3 region: CSARAAGRLNTEAFF. The CDR3, as DNA: TGCAGTGCTAGAGCGGCGGGACGGTTGAACACTGAAGCTTTCTTT.

The J gene is TRBJ2-7, the V gene TRBV2, with a weak D call TRBD1 (6 bases). Germline CDR1 SNHLY, CDR2 FYNNEI. With 5 bases removed from V and 6 bases from J, the gap between germline ends came to 11 bases. The CDR3 sequence is 12 residues long. The CDR3 is CASSRIQGEQYF. CDR3 DNA: TGTGCCAGCAGTCGGATACAGGGCGAGCAGTACTTC.

This chain connects TRBV29-1 to TRBJ2-7; a possible D gene is TRBD2 (6 bases). CDR1 is SQVTM and CDR2 is ANQGSEA in the germline V gene. The CDR3 loop spans 14 amino acids. Trimming removed 4 bases at V and 0 bases at J, with 13 bases between. CDR3 bases: TGCAGCGTTGGGAGGGCAGGGCACTCCTACGAGCAGTACTTC. Encoded protein: CSVGRAGHSYEQYF.

This chain uses TRBV30 with TRBJ2-1; 7 positions agree with TRBD2. Per the germline V gene, CDR1 is GTSNPN and CDR2 is SVGIG (reference sequence). Trimming at V came to 0 bases and at J to 7 bases, leaving 6 bases not matched to a gene. There are 14 residues in the CDR3. CDR3 nucleotide sequence: TGTGCCTGGAGTGTCAAAGCGGGGAATAATGAGCAGTTCTTC. It specifies CAWSVKAGNNEQFF.

This sequence joins TRBV6-5 and TRBJ1-6; 7 bases are a match to TRBD1. CDR1 is MNHEY, CDR2 SVGAGI, per germline. The CDR3 covers 13 residues. Trimming removed 6 bases from V and 8 bases from J; junction bases left unmatched: 4. This chain's CDR3 is CASSRQGYSPLHF. The DNA for the CDR3 is TGTGCCAGCAGCCGACAGGGCTATTCACCCCTCCACTTT.

This chain links TRBV3-1 with TRBJ2-7; 8 nucleotides align to TRBD2. The CDR3 extends over 14 amino acids. Germline lookup yields CDR1 LGHDT and CDR2 YNNKEL (reference sequence). Trimming removed 3 bases from V and 3 bases from J; junction bases left unmatched: 4. CDR3 coding DNA: TGTGCCAGCAGCCATACTAGCGGCTACTACGAGCAGTACTTC. Encoded protein: CASSHTSGYYEQYF.

The V call is TRBV20-1, the J call TRBJ2-7; 8 bases line up with TRBD1. The CDR3 loop spans 15 amino acids. From germline, CDR1 is DFQATT and CDR2 SNEGSKA (reference sequence). CDR3 DNA: TGCAATGCAGCTCCTCCGGGACAGGTGGACTACGAGCAGTACTTC. Its protein is CNAAPPGQVDYEQYF.

The table lists this clonotype with a few counts. The chain links TRBV4-2 to TRBJ2-5; 11 nucleotides line up with TRBD2. The germline CDR1 and CDR2 sequences are LGHNA and YNFKEQ. With V trimmed by 1 base and J by 5 bases, 6 bases remained unmatched. The CDR3 is 16 amino acids. The DNA of the CDR3 is TGTGCCAGCAGCCAAGTTGAGACTAGCGGGGATGAGACCCAGTACTTC. Its protein is CASSQVETSGDETQYF.

The chain couples TRBV20-1 to TRBJ1-3; tentative D call: TRBD1 (5 bases). Trimming took off 6 bases at V and 0 bases at J, with 12 bases between the two ends. The CDR3 spans 14 residues. CDR1 and CDR2 (germline): DFQATT, SNEGSKA (reference sequence). CDR3 in amino acids: CSARPGSSGNTIYF. As DNA, the CDR3 is TGCAGTGCCAGGCCAGGGAGCTCTGGAAACACCATATATTTT.

The chain combines TRBV11-2 with TRBJ1-1; D ambiguous. Per the germline V gene, CDR1 is SGHAT and CDR2 is FQNNGV. The ends were cut back, 4 bases at V and 6 bases at J, with 12 bases in the middle. This CDR3 region has 13 residues. The chain's CDR3 is CASSSRWRAEAFF. CDR3 DNA sequence: TGTGCCAGCAGCTCTCGTTGGCGCGCTGAAGCTTTCTTT.

This chain connects TRBV12-3 or TRBV12-4 to TRBJ2-7; D possibly corresponds to TRBD1 (6 bases). The length of the CDR3 is 12 residues. The V gene lost 5 bases and the J gene lost 2 bases, with 7 bases spanning the gap. CDR3: CASSHRAYEQYF. The CDR3 DNA reads as TGTGCCAGCAGTCACAGGGCCTACGAGCAGTACTTC.

The chain links TRBV4-1 to TRBJ1-4, with D possibly TRBD1 on 6 matching bases. This CDR3 has 15 residues. The V and J ends lost 0 bases and 8 bases respectively, with 13 bases between them. Germline CDR1 MGHRA, CDR2 YSYEKL. CDR3 DNA sequence: TGCGCCAGCAGCCAAGATGGACAGAGAGACGAAAAACTGTTTTTT. This codes for CASSQDGQRDEKLFF.

The chain carries TRBV5-1 and TRBJ1-5, with D unresolved. There are 15 residues in the CDR3. From germline, CDR1 is SGHRS and CDR2 YFSETQ. V was shortened by 0 bases and J by 5 bases, with 12 bases between the two germline ends. The CDR3 bases are TGCGCCAGCAGCTTGGCCCCAGGTTCCGATCAGCCCCAGCATTTT. It encodes CASSLAPGSDQPQHF.

The chain links TRBV29-1 to TRBJ1-1, with D possibly matching TRBD1 (5 bases). The CDR3 extends over 12 amino acids. CDR1 SQVTM and CDR2 ANQGSEA come from the germline V gene. V dropped 7 bases and J dropped 3 bases, with 12 bases sitting between them. The CDR3 sequence: CSAREPDTEAFF. CDR3 coding DNA: TGCAGCGCCAGGGAGCCCGACACTGAAGCTTTCTTT. Full variable domain (rest looked up from reference TRBV29-1 and TRBJ1-1): SAVISQKPSRDICQRGTSLTIQCQVDSQVTMMFWYRQQPGQSLTLIATANQGSEATYESGFVIDKFPISRPNLTFSTLTVSNMSPEDSSIYLCSAREPDTEAFFGQGTRLTVV.

The chain employs TRBV6-5 and TRBJ2-3; 11 bases match TRBD2. The germline CDR1 and CDR2 sequences are MNHEY and SVGAGI. This CDR3 contains 17 residues. V gave up 0 bases and J gave up 6 bases; unmatched junction bases: 8. Written as DNA, the CDR3 is TGTGCCAGCAGTTACTCGTCTAGCGGGGGGCTTGCGGATACGCAGTATTTT. This encodes CASSYSSSGGLADTQYF.

The CDR3 DNA is TGTGCCAGCAGTGCCCTAGGAGGAAACACCATATATTTT. It specifies CASSALGGNTIYF. The chain uses TRBV2 and TRBJ1-3; no clear D. The ends were cut back, 4 bases at V and 4 bases at J, with 8 bases in the middle. This CDR3 has 13 residues. Germline CDR1 reads SNHLY; CDR2 reads FYNNEI.

The chain employs TRBV29-1 and TRBJ2-3; TRBD2 matches 7 bases. Germline-derived CDR1 and CDR2 are SQVTM and ANQGSEA. The CDR3 has 11 residues. CDR3 loop: CRAGRADTQYF. CDR3 coding DNA: TGCAGGGCAGGGAGGGCAGATACGCAGTATTTT.

J is TRBJ1-1 and V is TRBV29-1; perhaps TRBD1 as D (6 bases). Looked up from germline, CDR1 is SQVTM and CDR2 is ANQGSEA. The CDR3 extends over 15 amino acids. Trimming pared 1 base from V and 0 bases from J, leaving 12 bases between. The CDR3 region is CSVEVRGQLNTEAFF. Written as DNA, the CDR3 is TGCAGCGTTGAAGTAAGGGGACAACTGAACACTGAAGCTTTCTTT.

This sequence joins TRBV15 and TRBJ1-2, with D unresolved. Germline values: CDR1 LNHNV, CDR2 YYDKDF (reference sequence). V was trimmed by 3 bases and J by 2 bases, leaving 19 bases between them. The CDR3 has 17 amino acids. The CDR3 bases are TGTGCCACCAGCAGGAAGTTTTTGAGGGCGCCGAACTATGGCTACACCTTC. Its protein is CATSRKFLRAPNYGYTF.

The gene calls are TRBV11-1 and TRBJ1-2; 7 positions match TRBD1. V shed 5 bases, J shed 4 bases, and the junction held 4 bases outside the gene matches. The CDR3 is 13 amino acids. Germline CDR1 SGHAT, CDR2 FQDESV (reference sequence). CDR3 nucleotides: TGTGCCAGCAGCCCAGGGGGGATCTATGGCTACACCTTC. Encoded protein: CASSPGGIYGYTF.

The CDR3 DNA sequence: TGTGCCAGCATCCCTCTAAGGGGTCGGAACTACGAGCAGTACTTC. Protein product: CASIPLRGRNYEQYF. This chain links TRBV27 with TRBJ2-7; D perhaps matches TRBD1 (5 bases). Germline values: CDR1 MNHEY, CDR2 SMNVEV (reference sequence). Trimming took off 7 bases at V and 3 bases at J, with 19 bases between the two ends. CDR3 size: 15 residues.